These T cell receptor beta chains were read from a single sample in a study of CD8+ T cells in alopecia areata. The method was immunoSEQ multiplex PCR; TCRdb's version includes in-frame clones alone and lacks a portion of them. Among approximately 170,000 clones listed, around three fifths were seen once. The material sequenced was CD4+ T cells sorted from blood, taken at week 24, from a patient treated with tofacitinib. These receptors were collected from a human donor with alopecia areata. CDR3s include the opening cysteine and the closing phenylalanine or tryptophan. The order of the fields is V gene, clone size, J gene, D gene, CDR3 protein, CDR3 DNA. The D gene is left open where the match is weak. Where a row states a size, it is once, few, many or the class of an expanded clone; other rows omit it.

TRBV6-5	few	TRBJ2-1	-	CASRATVYNEQFF	TGTGCCAGCAGGGCTACAGTATACAATGAGCAGTTCTTC
TRBV9	-	TRBJ1-6	-	CASSPGQSSYNSPLHF	TGTGCCAGCAGCCCAGGACAGAGCTCCTATAATTCACCCCTCCACTTT
TRBV7-3	many	TRBJ2-5	-	CASSFGSQETQYF	TGTGCCAGCAGCTTTGGGAGCCAAGAGACCCAGTACTTC
TRBV11-2	-	TRBJ2-3	-	CASSPQVSTDTQYF	TGTGCCAGCAGCCCACAAGTGAGCACAGATACGCAGTATTTT
TRBV27	-	TRBJ2-7	TRBD1	CASGAGTGDYEQYF	TGTGCCAGCGGAGCCGGGACAGGGGACTACGAGCAGTACTTC
TRBV7-9	-	TRBJ1-1	-	CASSLETNTEAFF	TGTGCCAGCAGCTTAGAGACTAACACTGAAGCTTTCTTT
TRBV18	-	TRBJ1-4	TRBD1	CASSPTRDPARGPNEKLFF	TGTGCCAGCTCACCAACGAGAGATCCAGCCAGGGGGCCTAATGAAAAACTGTTTTTT
TRBV29-1	-	TRBJ2-7	-	CSGGAGKGNEQYF	TGCAGTGGTGGGGCGGGGAAGGGAAACGAGCAGTACTTC
TRBV7-2	-	TRBJ2-5	-	CASSSGSGWTQYF	TGTGCCAGCAGCTCGGGCTCGGGTTGGACCCAGTACTTC
TRBV9	once	TRBJ2-7	TRBD2	CASSANPSGASYEQYF	TGTGCCAGCAGCGCCAATCCTAGCGGGGCGAGCTACGAGCAGTACTTC
TRBV2	-	TRBJ2-3	TRBD1	CASDVDRGDTQYF	TGTGCCAGCGACGTCGACAGGGGAGATACGCAGTATTTT
TRBV7-9	few	TRBJ2-5	-	CASRERSQETQYF	TGTGCCAGCCGCGAACGGAGCCAAGAGACCCAGTACTTC
TRBV29-1	-	TRBJ1-2	TRBD1	CSVDPGGYYGYTF	TGCAGCGTTGATCCAGGGGGCTACTATGGCTACACCTTC
TRBV14	-	TRBJ2-5	-	CASSQGGTQYF	TGTGCCAGCAGCCAGGGAGGGACCCAGTACTTC
TRBV5-1	few	TRBJ2-1	TRBD1	CASSLGTGYYNEQFF	TGCGCCAGCAGCTTGGGGACAGGGTATTATAATGAGCAGTTCTTC
TRBV6-1	-	TRBJ2-2	-	CASMSHANTGELFF	TGTGCCAGCATGTCGCACGCGAACACCGGGGAGCTGTTTTTT
TRBV9	-	TRBJ2-4	TRBD1	CASSVGTGLQYF	TGTGCCAGCAGCGTAGGGACAGGCCTTCAGTACTTC
TRBV29-1	-	TRBJ2-1	TRBD2	CSVRTSGGANNEQFF	TGCAGCGTTCGGACTAGCGGGGGGGCCAACAATGAGCAGTTCTTC
TRBV6-1	-	TRBJ2-5	TRBD1	CASNPRGQPRETQYF	TGTGCCAGCAACCCCAGGGGACAGCCCCGAGAGACCCAGTACTTC
TRBV30	-	TRBJ2-1	TRBD1	CAWSPTRQGRVLF	TGTGCCTGGAGTCCCACCAGACAGGGGAGAGTACTCTTC
TRBV7-2	-	TRBJ2-7	-	CASSLAKGREQYF	TGTGCCAGCAGCTTAGCCAAGGGGCGCGAGCAGTACTTC
TRBV7-2	-	TRBJ1-1	TRBD1	CASRGGGDTEAFF	TGTGCCAGCCGTGGAGGGGGCGACACTGAAGCTTTCTTT
TRBV18	few	TRBJ2-2	-	CASSPQDGELFF	TGTGCCAGCTCACCACAGGACGGGGAGCTGTTTTTT
TRBV5-1	-	TRBJ2-1	-	CASSLVQNVDNEQFF	TGCGCCAGCAGCTTGGTACAGAATGTCGACAATGAGCAGTTCTTC
TRBV19	-	TRBJ2-5	TRBD2	CASSSGGSQETQYF	TGTGCCAGTAGTAGCGGGGGGTCCCAAGAGACCCAGTACTTC
TRBV7-9	few	TRBJ2-3	TRBD2	CASSLAGGTDTQYF	TGTGCCAGCAGTCTAGCGGGGGGCACAGATACGCAGTATTTT
TRBV5-4	-	TRBJ2-1	TRBD2	CASSSKTSGTGNEQFF	TGTGCCAGCAGCTCCAAGACTAGCGGGACCGGGAATGAGCAGTTCTTC
TRBV7-9	once	TRBJ1-2	TRBD1	CASSLSQGAAGYTF	TGTGCCAGCAGCCTATCCCAGGGGGCGGCTGGCTACACCTTC
TRBV11-2	-	TRBJ2-5	TRBD2	CASSPRTREGTQYF	TGTGCCAGCAGCCCCCGGACCCGGGAGGGGACCCAGTACTTC
TRBV29-1	-	TRBJ1-2	TRBD1	CSVQGYGYTF	TGCAGCGTACAGGGGTATGGCTACACCTTC